Described below is a single TCR beta chain sequence and its context. The CDR3 has 13 residues. In germline, CDR1 is SGHAT, CDR2 FQNNGV. Trimming pared 5 bases from V and 7 bases from J, leaving 14 bases between. The data derive from a study of shared clonotypes between healthy human individuals. The protocol was immunoSEQ multiplex PCR, while the TCRdb copy is restricted to in-frame clones and leaves out a portion. This repertoire shows approximately 940,000 clones, approximately 80% found once; its top ten account for about 1.5%. The chain carries TRBV11-2 and TRBJ1-1; D may be TRBD1 (5 bases). Sequencing used memory CD4+ T cells sorted from blood. Subset meaning: CD45RA-negative fraction. The TCR sequence derives from a man aged 18-30 years in good health. CDR3 amino acids: CASSLGEAIEAFF. The CDR3 DNA is TGTGCCAGCAGCCTAGGGGAAGCGATTGAAGCTTTCTTT.